Listed here is a single T cell receptor beta chain. Only in-frame clones appear in the TCRdb table, and some are missing; sequencing was by immunoSEQ multiplex PCR. Found here are under 95,000 clones, 90% to 95% of them singletons; the top ten hold less than 0.3%. CDR1 is SQVTM, CDR2 ANQGSEA, per germline. The CDR3 totals 14 residues. The ends were cut back, 6 bases at V and 10 bases at J, with 22 bases in the middle. The data were obtained in a study of technical replicates of blood from several donors. The rearrangement uses TRBV29-1 and TRBJ1-5, with TRBD1 as a possible D gene (6 bases). The TCR was taken from a human donor in good health. Sequences were obtained from T cells isolated from PBMCs. This chain's CDR3 is CSVVFRTATGPQHF. DNA for the CDR3: TGCAGCGTAGTCTTCAGGACAGCAACCGGACCCCAGCATTTT. The full variable domain, its missing parts supplied by reference TRBV29-1 and TRBJ1-5, is SAVISQKPSRDICQRGTSLTIQCQVDSQVTMMFWYRQQPGQSLTLIATANQGSEATYESGFVIDKFPISRPNLTFSTLTVSNMSPEDSSIYLCSVVFRTATGPQHFGDGTRLSIL.